This TCR beta chain was retrieved from a study of T cell responses to AZD1222 COVID-19 vaccine. Trimming pared 3 bases from V and 7 bases from J, leaving 10 bases between. CDR1 LGHDT and CDR2 YNNKEL come from the germline V gene (reference sequence). The CDR3 extends over 14 amino acids. Overall study findings and caveats: Baseline serology detected seropositivity in only a handful of AZD1222 recipients. Along spike, vaccine-associated CD4 TCRs were found throughout, with dominance at 160-218 and 743-854. Without day 14 samples, only post-peak T cell repertoires were studied.

Some clones are missing from TCRdb's copy, which holds only in-frame ones; the method was immunoSEQ multiplex PCR. The repertoire has about 76,000 clones, about 83% of them found once; the top ten carry roughly 29%. Regarding this clone: Its antigen is undetermined.

The chain combines TRBV3-1 (or the pseudogene TRBV3-2) with TRBJ1-6; D perhaps matches TRBD1 (5 bases). Source: peripheral blood, taken 28 days after the second dose of the MenACWY control vaccine. This clonotype originated in an adult who received the MenACWY meningococcal vaccine as a control. Written as DNA, the CDR3 is TGTGCCAGCAGCCACTGGGAGGGGAATTCACCCCTCCACTTT. This encodes CASSHWEGNSPLHF.